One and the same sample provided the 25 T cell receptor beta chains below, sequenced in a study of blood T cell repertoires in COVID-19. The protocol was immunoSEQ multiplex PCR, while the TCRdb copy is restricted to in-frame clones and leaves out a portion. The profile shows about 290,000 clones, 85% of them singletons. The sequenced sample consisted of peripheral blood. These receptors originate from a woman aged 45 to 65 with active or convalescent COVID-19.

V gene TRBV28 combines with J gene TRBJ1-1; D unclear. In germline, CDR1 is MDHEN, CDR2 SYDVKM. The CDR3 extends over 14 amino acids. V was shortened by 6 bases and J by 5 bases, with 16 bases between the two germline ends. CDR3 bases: TGTGCCAGCAGCTCCTTCCGAACACTAACTGAAGCTTTCTTT. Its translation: CASSSFRTLTEAFF. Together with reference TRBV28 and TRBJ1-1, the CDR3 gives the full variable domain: DVKVTQSSRYLVKRTGEKVFLECVQDMDHENMFWYRQDPGLGLRLIYFSYDVKMKEKGDIPEGYSVSREKKERFSLILESASTNQTSMYLCASSSFRTLTEAFFGQGTRLTVV.

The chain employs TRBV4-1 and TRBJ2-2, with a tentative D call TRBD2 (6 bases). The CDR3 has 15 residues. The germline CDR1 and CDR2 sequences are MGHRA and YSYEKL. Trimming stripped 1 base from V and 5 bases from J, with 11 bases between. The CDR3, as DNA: TGCGCCAGCAGCCAAGGGCTAGCGCCGACCGGGGAGCTGTTTTTT. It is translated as CASSQGLAPTGELFF.

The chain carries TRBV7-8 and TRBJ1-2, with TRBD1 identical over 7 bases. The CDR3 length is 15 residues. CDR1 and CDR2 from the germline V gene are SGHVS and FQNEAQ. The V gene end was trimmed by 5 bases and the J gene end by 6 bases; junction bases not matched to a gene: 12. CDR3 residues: CASSPLRQGRDGYTF. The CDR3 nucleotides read TGTGCCAGCAGCCCGCTCCGACAGGGTAGAGATGGCTACACCTTC. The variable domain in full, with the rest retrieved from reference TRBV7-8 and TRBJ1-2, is GAGVSQSPRYKVAKRGQDVALRCDPISGHVSLFWYQQALGQGPEFLTYFQNEAQLDKSGLPSDRFFAERPEGSVSTLKIQRTQQEDSAVYLCASSPLRQGRDGYTFGSGTRLTVV.

The CDR3 spells CASSLTTGGLGYTF. As DNA, the CDR3 is TGTGCCAGCAGCTTAACAACAGGGGGACTAGGCTACACCTTC. The genes are TRBV11-2 and TRBJ1-2; TRBD1 aligns across 8 bases. V shed 2 bases and J 8 bases; nucleotides not matched to a gene: 7. This CDR3 has 14 residues. Germline V gene lookup returns CDR1 SGHAT and CDR2 FQNNGV.

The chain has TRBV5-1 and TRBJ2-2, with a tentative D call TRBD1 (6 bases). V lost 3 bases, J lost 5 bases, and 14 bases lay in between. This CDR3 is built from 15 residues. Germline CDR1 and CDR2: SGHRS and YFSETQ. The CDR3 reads CASSWQGKNTGELFF. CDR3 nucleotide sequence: TGCGCCAGCAGCTGGCAGGGGAAAAATACCGGGGAGCTGTTTTTT. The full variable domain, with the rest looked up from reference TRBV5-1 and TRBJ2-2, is KAGVTQTPRYLIKTRGQQVTLSCSPISGHRSVSWYQQTPGQGLQFLFEYFSETQRNKGNFPGRFSGRQFSNSRSEMNVSTLELGDSALYLCASSWQGKNTGELFFGEGSRLTVL.

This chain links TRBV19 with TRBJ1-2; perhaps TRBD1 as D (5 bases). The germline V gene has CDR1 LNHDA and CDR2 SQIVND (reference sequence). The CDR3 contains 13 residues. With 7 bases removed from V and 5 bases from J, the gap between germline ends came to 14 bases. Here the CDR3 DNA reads TGTGCCAGTAATGTACGAGGACATTATGGCTACACCTTC. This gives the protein CASNVRGHYGYTF.

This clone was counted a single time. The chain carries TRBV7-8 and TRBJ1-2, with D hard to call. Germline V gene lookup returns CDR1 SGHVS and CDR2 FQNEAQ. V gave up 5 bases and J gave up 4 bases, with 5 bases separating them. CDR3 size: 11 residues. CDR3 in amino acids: CASSNSYGYTF. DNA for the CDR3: TGTGCCAGCAGCAACAGCTATGGCTACACCTTC.

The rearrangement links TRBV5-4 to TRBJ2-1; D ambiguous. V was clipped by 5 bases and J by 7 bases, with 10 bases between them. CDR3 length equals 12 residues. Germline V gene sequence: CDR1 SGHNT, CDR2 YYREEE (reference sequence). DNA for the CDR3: TGTGCCAGCAGTCAGTGGGCAAATGAGCAGTTCTTC. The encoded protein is CASSQWANEQFF.

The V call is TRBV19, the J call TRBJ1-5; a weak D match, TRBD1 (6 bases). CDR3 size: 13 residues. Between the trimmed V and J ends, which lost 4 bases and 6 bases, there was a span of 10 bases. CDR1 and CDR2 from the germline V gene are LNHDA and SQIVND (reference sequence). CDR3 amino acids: CASSTYRVQPQHF. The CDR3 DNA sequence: TGTGCCAGTAGTACATACAGGGTTCAGCCCCAGCATTTT.

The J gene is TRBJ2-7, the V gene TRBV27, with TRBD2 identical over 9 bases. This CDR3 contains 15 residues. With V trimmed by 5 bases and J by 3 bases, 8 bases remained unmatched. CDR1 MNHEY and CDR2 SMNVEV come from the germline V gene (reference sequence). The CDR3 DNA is TGTGCCAGCAGTGAGCGATGGACTAGCGTCTACGAGCAGTACTTC. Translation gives CASSERWTSVYEQYF.

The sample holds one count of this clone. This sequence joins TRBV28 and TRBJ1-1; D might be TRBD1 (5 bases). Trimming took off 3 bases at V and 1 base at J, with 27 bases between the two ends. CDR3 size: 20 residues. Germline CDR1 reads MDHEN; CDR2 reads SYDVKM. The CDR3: CASSFSGSLIRGFRNTEAFF. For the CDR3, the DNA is TGTGCCAGCAGTTTTTCAGGTAGTTTAATTCGGGGGTTCAGGAACACTGAAGCTTTCTTT.

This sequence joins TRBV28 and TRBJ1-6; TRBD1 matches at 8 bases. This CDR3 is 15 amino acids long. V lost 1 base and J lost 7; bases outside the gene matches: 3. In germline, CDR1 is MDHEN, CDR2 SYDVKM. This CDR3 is CASSLYRGENSPLHF. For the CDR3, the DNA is TGTGCCAGCAGTTTATACAGGGGGGAGAATTCACCCCTCCACTTT.

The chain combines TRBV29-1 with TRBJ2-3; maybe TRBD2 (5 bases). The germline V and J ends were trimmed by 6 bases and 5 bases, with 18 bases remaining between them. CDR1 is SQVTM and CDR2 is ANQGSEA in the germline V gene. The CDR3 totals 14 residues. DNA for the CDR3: TGCAGCGTGGCTTGGATACTGAGGGTAGATACGCAGTATTTT. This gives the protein CSVAWILRVDTQYF.

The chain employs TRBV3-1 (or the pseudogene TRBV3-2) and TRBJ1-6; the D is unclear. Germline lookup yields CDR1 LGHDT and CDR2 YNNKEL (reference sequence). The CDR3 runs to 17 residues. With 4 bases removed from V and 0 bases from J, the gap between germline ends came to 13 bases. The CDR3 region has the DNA TGTGCCAGCAGCCCAAGCATCCCGAGCTCCTATAATTCACCCCTCCACTTT. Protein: CASSPSIPSSYNSPLHF.

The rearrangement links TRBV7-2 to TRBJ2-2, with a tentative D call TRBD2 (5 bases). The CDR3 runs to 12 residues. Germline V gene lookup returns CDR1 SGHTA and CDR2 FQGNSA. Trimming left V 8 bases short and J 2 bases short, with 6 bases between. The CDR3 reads CASRGNTGELFF. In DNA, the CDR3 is TGTGCCAGCCGGGGAAACACCGGGGAGCTGTTTTTT.

The CDR3 loop reads CASSYGTSEYNEQFF. The CDR3 nucleotides read TGTGCCAGCAGCTACGGGACTAGCGAGTACAATGAGCAGTTCTTC. This chain uses TRBV5-5 with TRBJ2-1; 10 bases align to TRBD2. Per germline, CDR1 SGHKS and CDR2 YYEKEE (reference sequence). The CDR3 is 15 residues long. The V and J ends lost 3 bases and 4 bases, in that order; junction bases with no gene match: 4.

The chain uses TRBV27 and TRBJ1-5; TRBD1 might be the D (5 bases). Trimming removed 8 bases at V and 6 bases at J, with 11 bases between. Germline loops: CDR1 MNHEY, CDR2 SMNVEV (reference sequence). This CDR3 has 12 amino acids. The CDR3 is CASAVQGQPQHF. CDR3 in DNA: TGTGCCAGCGCAGTCCAGGGTCAGCCCCAGCATTTT.

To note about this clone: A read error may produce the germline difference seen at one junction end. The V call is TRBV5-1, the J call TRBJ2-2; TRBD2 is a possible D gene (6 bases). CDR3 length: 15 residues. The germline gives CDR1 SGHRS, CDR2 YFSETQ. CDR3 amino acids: CASSFGLTNTGELFF. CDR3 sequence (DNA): TGCGCCAGCAGCTTTGGACTAACCAACACAGGGGAGCTGTTTTTT.

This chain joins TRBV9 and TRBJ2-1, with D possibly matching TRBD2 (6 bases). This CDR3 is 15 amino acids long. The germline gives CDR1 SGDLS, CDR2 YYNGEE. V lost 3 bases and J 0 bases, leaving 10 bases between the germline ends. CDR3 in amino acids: CASSATSSSYNEQFF. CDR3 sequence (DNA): TGTGCCAGCAGCGCGACTAGTAGCTCCTACAATGAGCAGTTCTTC.

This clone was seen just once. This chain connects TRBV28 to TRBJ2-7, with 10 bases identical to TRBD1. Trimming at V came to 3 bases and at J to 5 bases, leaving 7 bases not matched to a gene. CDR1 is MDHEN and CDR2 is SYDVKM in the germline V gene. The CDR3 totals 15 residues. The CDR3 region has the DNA TGTGCCAGCAGTTTGGGCGGGACAGGGGACGACGAGCAGTACTTC. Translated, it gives CASSLGGTGDDEQYF.

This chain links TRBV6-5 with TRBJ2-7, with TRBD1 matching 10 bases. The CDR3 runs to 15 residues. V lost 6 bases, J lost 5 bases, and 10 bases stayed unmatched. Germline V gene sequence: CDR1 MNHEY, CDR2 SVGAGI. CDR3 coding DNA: TGTGCCAGCAGCGAGACAGGGGGCGCTGGGCACGAGCAGTACTTC. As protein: CASSETGGAGHEQYF.

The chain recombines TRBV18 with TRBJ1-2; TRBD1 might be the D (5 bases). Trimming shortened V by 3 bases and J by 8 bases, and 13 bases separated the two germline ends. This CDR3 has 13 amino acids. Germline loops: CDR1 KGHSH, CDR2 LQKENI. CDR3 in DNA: TGTGCCAGCTCACCTTCGACAGCCGCCGGCTACACCTTC. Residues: CASSPSTAAGYTF.

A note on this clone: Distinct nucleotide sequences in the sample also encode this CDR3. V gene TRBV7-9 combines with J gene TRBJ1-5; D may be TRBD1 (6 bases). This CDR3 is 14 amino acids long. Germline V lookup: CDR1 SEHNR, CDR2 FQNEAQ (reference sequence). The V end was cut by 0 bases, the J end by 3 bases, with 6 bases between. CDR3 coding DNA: TGTGCCAGCAGCTTAGCGGGGGCCAATCAGCCCCAGCATTTT. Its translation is CASSLAGANQPQHF. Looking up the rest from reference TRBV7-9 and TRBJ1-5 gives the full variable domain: DTGVSQNPRHKITKRGQNVTFRCDPISEHNRLYWYRQTLGQGPEFLTYFQNEAQLEKSRLLSDRFSAERPKGSFSTLEIQRTEQGDSAMYLCASSLAGANQPQHFGDGTRLSIL.

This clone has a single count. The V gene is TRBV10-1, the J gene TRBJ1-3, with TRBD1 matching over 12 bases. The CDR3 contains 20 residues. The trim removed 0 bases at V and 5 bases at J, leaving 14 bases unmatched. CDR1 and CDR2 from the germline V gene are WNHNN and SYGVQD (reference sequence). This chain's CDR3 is CASSESTRRGTGGERNTIYF. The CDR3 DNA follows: TGCGCCAGCAGTGAGTCTACCCGACGAGGGACAGGGGGCGAGAGAAACACCATATATTTT.

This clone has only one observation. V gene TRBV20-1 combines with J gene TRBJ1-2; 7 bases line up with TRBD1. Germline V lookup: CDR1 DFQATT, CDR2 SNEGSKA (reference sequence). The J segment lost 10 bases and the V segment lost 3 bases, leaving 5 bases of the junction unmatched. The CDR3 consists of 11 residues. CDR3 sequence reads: CSAREDRAYTF. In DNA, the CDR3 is TGCAGTGCTAGGGAAGACAGGGCCTACACCTTC.